These 20 T cell receptor beta chains share one sample of origin, sequenced in a study of OX40 agonist ivuxolimab in advanced cancers. Produced via immunoSEQ multiplex PCR; TCRdb's table is partial and in-frame only. The sample holds 55,000 to 75,000 clones, around nine tenths seen once. The input for sequencing was CD4+ or CD8+ T cells sorted from blood, taken in a trial of the OX40 agonist ivuxolimab. The receptors come from an adult with an advanced solid tumor such as melanoma, head and neck, liver or kidney cancer.

The chain uses TRBV6-6 and TRBJ1-1; tentative D call: TRBD1 (6 bases). The V and J ends lost 4 bases and 3 bases respectively, with 15 bases between them. CDR3 length: 15 amino acids. CDR1 and CDR2 from the germline V gene are MNHNY and SVGAGI (reference sequence). The CDR3 region has the DNA TGTGCCAGCAGTTCCCAAGGGGGTATATACACTGAAGCTTTCTTT. This codes for CASSSQGGIYTEAFF.

The chain joins TRBV19 to TRBJ2-7, with D tentatively TRBD2 (6 bases). CDR1 is LNHDA, CDR2 SQIVND, per germline (reference sequence). The CDR3 length is 14 residues. Trimming cost V 3 bases and J 0 bases, with 9 bases left between them. The CDR3 region is CASSMSGYSYEQYF. CDR3 DNA: TGTGCCAGTAGTATGAGCGGGTACTCCTACGAGCAGTACTTC.

The count of this clone is one. The chain combines TRBV19 with TRBJ2-6; no clear D. Between the trimmed V and J ends, which lost 6 bases and 0 bases, there was a span of 3 bases. The CDR3 runs 13 residues. Germline CDR1 and CDR2: LNHDA and SQIVND (reference sequence). As DNA, the CDR3 is TGTGCCAGTAGGGTCTCTGGGGCCAACGTCCTGACTTTC. Encoded protein: CASRVSGANVLTF. Full variable domain (outside the CDR3, taken from reference TRBV19 and TRBJ2-6): DGGITQSPKYLFRKEGQNVTLSCEQNLNHDAMYWYRQDPGQGLRLIYYSQIVNDFQKGDIAEGYSVSREKKESFPLTVTSAQKNPTAFYLCASRVSGANVLTFGAGSRLTVL.

This clone was seen a single time. The chain couples TRBV7-9 to TRBJ2-7, with 10 bases identical to TRBD2. Germline V gene data show CDR1 as SEHNR and CDR2 as FQNEAQ (reference sequence). Germline trimming cut 5 bases from V and 0 bases from J; bases unmatched to any gene: 7. The CDR3 has 16 amino acids. The CDR3 nucleotides are TGTGCCAGCAGCCGGCCTAGCGGGAGTACCTCCTACGAGCAGTACTTC. Translated, it gives CASSRPSGSTSYEQYF.

The rearrangement joins TRBV7-6 to TRBJ2-2; D not resolved. CDR3 size: 13 residues. V lost 6 bases, J lost 2 bases, and 7 bases lay in between. Germline lookup yields CDR1 SGHVS and CDR2 FNYEAQ. In nucleotides, the CDR3 is TGTGCCAGCAGGGGTGATAACACCGGGGAGCTGTTTTTT. Translated: CASRGDNTGELFF.

The chain links TRBV27 to TRBJ2-3; no firm D call. Between the trimmed V and J ends, which lost 7 bases and 0 bases, there was a span of 14 bases. The CDR3 is made up of 15 amino acids. Germline CDR1 is MNHEY and CDR2 is SMNVEV (reference sequence). The CDR3, as DNA: TGTGCCAGCACCCGAAGCAGCTTCAGCACAGATACGCAGTATTTT. Its translation is CASTRSSFSTDTQYF.

This chain uses TRBV5-1 with TRBJ2-7; TRBD1 might be the D (5 bases). The CDR3 sequence is 14 residues long. Germline values: CDR1 SGHRS, CDR2 YFSETQ. The germline V and J ends were trimmed by 1 base and 0 bases, with 8 bases remaining between them. CDR3 loop: CASSLYQGSYEQYF. In DNA form, the CDR3 reads TGCGCCAGCAGCTTGTACCAGGGCTCCTACGAGCAGTACTTC.

This rearrangement joins TRBV9 to TRBJ2-7; 8 bases are shared with TRBD1. Per germline, CDR1 SGDLS and CDR2 YYNGEE. With V trimmed by 0 bases and J by 5 bases, 7 bases remained unmatched. The CDR3 is 15 amino acids. CDR3 residues: CASSVALGQGDEQYF. The DNA for the CDR3 is TGTGCCAGCAGCGTAGCTCTTGGACAGGGCGACGAGCAGTACTTC.

The rearrangement links TRBV9 to TRBJ1-5; D unclear. The CDR3 spans 12 residues. Germline V gene lookup returns CDR1 SGDLS and CDR2 YYNGEE. Trimming removed 8 bases at V and 0 bases at J, with 6 bases between. The DNA for the CDR3 is TGTGCCAGTGGATATAGCAATCAGCCCCAGCATTTT. The encoded protein is CASGYSNQPQHF.

The chain carries TRBV6-5 and TRBJ2-7, with D unresolved. Germline V gene lookup returns CDR1 MNHEY and CDR2 SVGAGI. Between the trimmed V and J ends, which lost 5 bases and 5 bases, there was a span of 13 bases. CDR3 length: 13 amino acids. The CDR3 here is CASSPTRWHEQYF. DNA of the CDR3: TGTGCCAGCAGTCCAACCCGTTGGCACGAGCAGTACTTC.

This rearrangement joins TRBV6-6 to TRBJ2-2; D not certain. Trimming took 7 bases from V and 8 from J, leaving 8 bases between them. The CDR3 is 11 amino acids. Germline V lookup: CDR1 MNHNY, CDR2 SVGAGI (reference sequence). CDR3 sequence reads: CASTPTGELFF. The CDR3 nucleotides read TGTGCCAGCACTCCAACGGGGGAGCTGTTTTTT.

The chain joins TRBV19 to TRBJ2-7, with D tentatively TRBD2 (6 bases). The V end was cut by 3 bases, the J end by 4 bases, with 13 bases between. The germline gives CDR1 LNHDA, CDR2 SQIVND (reference sequence). The CDR3 is made up of 14 amino acids. The CDR3 spells CASSIGLARYEQYF. In DNA, the CDR3 is TGTGCCAGTAGTATTGGGCTAGCGCGATACGAGCAGTACTTC.

The V and J genes are TRBV28 and TRBJ2-1, with D unresolved. The ends were cut back, 5 bases at V and 7 bases at J, with 15 bases in the middle. This CDR3 is 14 amino acids long. Germline CDR1 MDHEN, CDR2 SYDVKM. The CDR3 DNA reads TGTGCCAGCAGTCCCCTTCAAGCGATTAATGAGCAGTTCTTC. This gives the protein CASSPLQAINEQFF.

This clone was detected only once. This chain uses TRBV2 with TRBJ2-7, with D hard to call. V was clipped by 8 bases and J by 7 bases, with 12 bases between them. CDR1 SNHLY and CDR2 FYNNEI come from the germline V gene. CDR3 size: 11 residues. The CDR3 DNA sequence: TGTGCCAGCGTGGCGGCTGGGGAGCAGTACTTC. Protein: CASVAAGEQYF.

A single count supports this clone. V gene TRBV30 combines with J gene TRBJ2-2; D is ambiguous. Germline assignment: CDR1 GTSNPN and CDR2 SVGIG (reference sequence). This CDR3 has 10 residues. V gave up 8 bases and J gave up 2 bases, with 3 bases separating them. DNA of the CDR3: TGTGCCGCAAACACCGGGGAGCTGTTTTTT. This sequence encodes CAANTGELFF.

The V and J genes are TRBV7-2 and TRBJ2-1, with 8 bases matching TRBD1. Germline CDR1 and CDR2: SGHTA and FQGNSA. This CDR3 contains 15 residues. The V gene end was trimmed by 5 bases and the J gene end by 4 bases; junction bases not matched to a gene: 7. The CDR3 is CASSRTGPRYNEQFF. Written as DNA, the CDR3 is TGTGCCAGCAGCCGGACAGGGCCAAGGTACAATGAGCAGTTCTTC.

The gene calls are TRBV27 and TRBJ2-3, with 8 bases fitting TRBD1. Germline V lookup: CDR1 MNHEY, CDR2 SMNVEV (reference sequence). The CDR3 consists of 13 residues. J lost 7 bases, V lost 5 bases, and 5 bases had no gene match. CDR3 loop: CASSPGQGHTQYF. The DNA for the CDR3 is TGTGCCAGCAGTCCTGGACAGGGACATACGCAGTATTTT.

In nucleotides, the CDR3 is TGTGCCAGCAGCCTCGCCGGGGAGCTGTTTTTT. It codes for CASSLAGELFF. V gene TRBV9 combines with J gene TRBJ2-2; D gene uncertain. CDR1 and CDR2 (germline): SGDLS, YYNGEE. This CDR3 is 11 amino acids long. The V and J ends lost 4 bases and 6 bases respectively, with 4 bases between them.

J is TRBJ2-2 and V is TRBV6-5; possible D gene TRBD1, 6 bases. CDR3 size: 15 residues. Germline assignment: CDR1 MNHEY and CDR2 SVGAGI. Trimming cost V 0 bases and J 5 bases, with 10 bases left between them. The CDR3: CASSYSQGRTGELFF. CDR3 sequence (DNA): TGTGCCAGCAGTTACTCCCAGGGGAGAACCGGGGAGCTGTTTTTT.

V gene TRBV5-4 combines with J gene TRBJ2-1; 11 bases align to TRBD1. The germline CDR1 and CDR2 sequences are SGHNT and YYREEE (reference sequence). J was trimmed by 8 bases and V by 4 bases; bases with no gene match: 8. The CDR3 spans 15 residues. The CDR3 region is CASSPWGQGGDEQFF. The CDR3 DNA follows: TGTGCCAGCAGCCCCTGGGGACAGGGGGGCGATGAGCAGTTCTTC.